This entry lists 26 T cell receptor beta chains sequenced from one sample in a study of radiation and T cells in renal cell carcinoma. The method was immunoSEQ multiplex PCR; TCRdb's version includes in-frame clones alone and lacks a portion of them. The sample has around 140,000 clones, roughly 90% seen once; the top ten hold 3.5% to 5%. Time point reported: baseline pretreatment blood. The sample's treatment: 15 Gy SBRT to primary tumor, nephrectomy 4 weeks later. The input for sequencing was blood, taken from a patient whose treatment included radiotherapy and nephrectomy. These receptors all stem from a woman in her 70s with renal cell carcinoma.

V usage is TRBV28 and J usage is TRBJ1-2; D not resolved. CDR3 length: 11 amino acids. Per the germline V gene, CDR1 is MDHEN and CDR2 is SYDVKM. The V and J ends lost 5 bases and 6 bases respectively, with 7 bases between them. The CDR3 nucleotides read TGTGCCAGCAGTCCAGGAAATGGCTACACCTTC. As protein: CASSPGNGYTF.

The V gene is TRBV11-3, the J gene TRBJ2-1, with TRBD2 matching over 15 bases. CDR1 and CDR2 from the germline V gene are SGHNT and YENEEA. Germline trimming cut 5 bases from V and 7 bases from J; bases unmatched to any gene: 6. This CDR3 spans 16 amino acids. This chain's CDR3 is CASSTTGLAGGNEQFF. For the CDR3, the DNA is TGTGCCAGCAGCACAACGGGACTAGCGGGGGGAAATGAGCAGTTCTTC.

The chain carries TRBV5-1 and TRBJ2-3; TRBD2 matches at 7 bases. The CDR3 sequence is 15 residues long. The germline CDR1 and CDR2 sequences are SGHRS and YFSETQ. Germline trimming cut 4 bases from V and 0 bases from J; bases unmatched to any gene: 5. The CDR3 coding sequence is TGCGCCAGCAGCATCACGGGGGGTAGCACAGATACGCAGTATTTT. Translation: CASSITGGSTDTQYF.

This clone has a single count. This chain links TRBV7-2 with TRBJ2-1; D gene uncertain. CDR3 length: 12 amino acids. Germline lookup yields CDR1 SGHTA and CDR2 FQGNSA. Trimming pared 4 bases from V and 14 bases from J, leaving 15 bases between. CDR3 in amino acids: CASSYTEEDEFF. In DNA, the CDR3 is TGTGCCAGCAGCTATACAGAGGAAGACGAGTTCTTC.

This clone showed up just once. The CDR3 here is CASSSITGTGVYEQYF. CDR3 nucleotides: TGTGCCAGCAGCTCGATTACCGGGACAGGGGTCTACGAGCAGTACTTC. The chain carries TRBV9 and TRBJ2-7, with 10 bases aligning to TRBD1. This CDR3 has 16 residues. J gave up 3 bases and V 4 bases, and 10 bases lay outside the gene matches. Per germline, CDR1 SGDLS and CDR2 YYNGEE.

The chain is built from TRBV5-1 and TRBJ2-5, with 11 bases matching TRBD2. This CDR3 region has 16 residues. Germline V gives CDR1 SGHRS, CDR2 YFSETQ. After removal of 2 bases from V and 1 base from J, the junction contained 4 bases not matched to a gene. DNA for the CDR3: TGCGCCAGCAGCTTTTCTAGCGGGGGGCGCCAAGAGACCCAGTACTTC. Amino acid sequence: CASSFSSGGRQETQYF.

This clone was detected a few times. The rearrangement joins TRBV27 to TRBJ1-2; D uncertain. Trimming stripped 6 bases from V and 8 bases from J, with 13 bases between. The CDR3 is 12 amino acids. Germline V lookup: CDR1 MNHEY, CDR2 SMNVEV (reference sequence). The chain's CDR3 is CASRAPGSGYTF. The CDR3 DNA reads TGTGCCAGCAGGGCCCCGGGGAGCGGCTACACCTTC.

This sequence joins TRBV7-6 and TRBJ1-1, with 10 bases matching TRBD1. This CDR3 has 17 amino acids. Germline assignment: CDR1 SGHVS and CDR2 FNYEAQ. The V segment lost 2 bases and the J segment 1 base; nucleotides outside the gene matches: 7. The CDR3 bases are TGTGCCAGCAGCTTAACGGGACAGGGGAGGGGGAACACTGAAGCTTTCTTT. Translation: CASSLTGQGRGNTEAFF.

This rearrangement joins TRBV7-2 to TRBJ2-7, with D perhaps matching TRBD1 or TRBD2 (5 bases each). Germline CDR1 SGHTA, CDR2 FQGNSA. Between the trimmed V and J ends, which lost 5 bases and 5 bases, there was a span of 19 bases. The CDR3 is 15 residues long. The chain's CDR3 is CASSVEGRVLDEQYF. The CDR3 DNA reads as TGTGCCAGCAGCGTAGAGGGCAGGGTCCTCGACGAGCAGTACTTC. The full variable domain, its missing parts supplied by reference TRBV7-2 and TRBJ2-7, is GAGVSQSPSNKVTEKGKDVELRCDPISGHTALYWYRQSLGQGLEFLIYFQGNSAPDKSGLPSDRFSAERTGGSVSTLTIQRTQQEDSAVYLCASSVEGRVLDEQYFGPGTRLTVT.

Written as DNA, the CDR3 is TGTGCCAGCAGCTTAGTGGGAGCGGGGGGCGGTTCCGAGACCCAGTACTTC. Its protein product is CASSLVGAGGGSETQYF. The chain employs TRBV7-2 and TRBJ2-5, with TRBD2 matching 9 bases. With V trimmed by 1 base and J by 5 bases, 11 bases remained unmatched. Germline-derived CDR1 and CDR2 are SGHTA and FQGNSA. The CDR3 sequence is 17 residues long.

The CDR3 region has the DNA TGTGCCAGCAAGTTTCGGGGGGCCGTCGGTGGCTACACCTTC. Amino acid sequence: CASKFRGAVGGYTF. The rearrangement links TRBV6-6 to TRBJ1-2; D may be TRBD1 (6 bases). Trimming took 7 bases from V and 7 from J, leaving 19 bases between them. From germline, CDR1 is MNHNY and CDR2 SVGAGI (reference sequence). The CDR3 is made up of 14 amino acids.

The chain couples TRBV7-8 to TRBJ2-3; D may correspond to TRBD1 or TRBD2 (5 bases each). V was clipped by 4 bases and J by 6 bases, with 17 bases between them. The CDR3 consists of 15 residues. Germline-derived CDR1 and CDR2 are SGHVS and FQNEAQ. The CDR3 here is CASSSDRIRGDTQYF. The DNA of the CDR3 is TGTGCCAGCAGCTCCGACCGGATCCGGGGCGATACGCAGTATTTT. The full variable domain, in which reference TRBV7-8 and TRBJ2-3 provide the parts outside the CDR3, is GAGVSQSPRYKVAKRGQDVALRCDPISGHVSLFWYQQALGQGPEFLTYFQNEAQLDKSGLPSDRFFAERPEGSVSTLKIQRTQQEDSAVYLCASSSDRIRGDTQYFGPGTRLTVL.

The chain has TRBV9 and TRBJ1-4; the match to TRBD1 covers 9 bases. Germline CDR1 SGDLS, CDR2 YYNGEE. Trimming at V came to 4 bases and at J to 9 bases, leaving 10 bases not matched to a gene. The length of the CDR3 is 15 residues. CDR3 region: CASSRATGGKKKLFF. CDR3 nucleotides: TGTGCCAGCAGCCGCGCGACAGGGGGTAAAAAAAAACTGTTTTTT.

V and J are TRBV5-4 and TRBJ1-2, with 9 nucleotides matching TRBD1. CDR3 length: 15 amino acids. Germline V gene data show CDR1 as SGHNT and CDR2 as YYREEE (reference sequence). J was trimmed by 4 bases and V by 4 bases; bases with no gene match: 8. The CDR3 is CASSAGQGLSYGYTF. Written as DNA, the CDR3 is TGTGCCAGCAGCGCCGGACAGGGGCTCTCCTATGGCTACACCTTC.

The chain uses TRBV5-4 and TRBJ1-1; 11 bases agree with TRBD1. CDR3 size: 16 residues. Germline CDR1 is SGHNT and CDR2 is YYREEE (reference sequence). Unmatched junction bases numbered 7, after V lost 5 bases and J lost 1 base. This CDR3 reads CASRSRDRGANTEAFF. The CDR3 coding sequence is TGTGCCAGCAGATCCCGGGACAGGGGGGCGAACACTGAAGCTTTCTTT.

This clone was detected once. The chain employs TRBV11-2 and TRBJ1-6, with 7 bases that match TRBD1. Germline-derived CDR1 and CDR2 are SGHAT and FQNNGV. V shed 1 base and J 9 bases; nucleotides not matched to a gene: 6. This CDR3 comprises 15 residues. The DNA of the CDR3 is TGTGCCAGCAGCTTAGTTACAGGGGTAGTTTCACCCCTCCACTTT. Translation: CASSLVTGVVSPLHF. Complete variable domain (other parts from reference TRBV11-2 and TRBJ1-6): EAGVAQSPRYKIIEKRQSVAFWCNPISGHATLYWYQQILGQGPKLLIQFQNNGVVDDSQLPKDRFSAERLKGVDSTLKIQPAKLEDSAVYLCASSLVTGVVSPLHFGNGTRLTVT.

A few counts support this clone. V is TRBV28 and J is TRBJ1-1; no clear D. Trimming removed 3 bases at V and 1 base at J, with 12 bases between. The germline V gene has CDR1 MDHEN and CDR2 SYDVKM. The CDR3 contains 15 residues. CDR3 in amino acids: CASSFTPGRNTEAFF. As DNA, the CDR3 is TGTGCCAGCAGTTTTACTCCGGGGAGGAACACTGAAGCTTTCTTT.

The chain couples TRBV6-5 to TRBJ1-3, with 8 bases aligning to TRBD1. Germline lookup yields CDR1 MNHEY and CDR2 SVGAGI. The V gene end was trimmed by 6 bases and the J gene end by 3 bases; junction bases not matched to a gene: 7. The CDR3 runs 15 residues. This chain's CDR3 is CASSRGQGGGNTIYF. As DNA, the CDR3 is TGTGCCAGCAGCCGCGGACAGGGTGGTGGAAACACCATATATTTT.

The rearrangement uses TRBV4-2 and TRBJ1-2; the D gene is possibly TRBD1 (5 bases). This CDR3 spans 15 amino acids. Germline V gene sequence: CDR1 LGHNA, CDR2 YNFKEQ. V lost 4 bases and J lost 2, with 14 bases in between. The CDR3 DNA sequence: TGTGCCAGCAGCCTATCCCGGGACTCCAACTATGGCTACACCTTC. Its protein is CASSLSRDSNYGYTF.

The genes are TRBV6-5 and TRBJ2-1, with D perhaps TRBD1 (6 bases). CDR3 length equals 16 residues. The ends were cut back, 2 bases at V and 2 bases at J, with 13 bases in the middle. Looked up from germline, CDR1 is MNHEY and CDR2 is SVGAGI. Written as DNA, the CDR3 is TGTGCCAGCAGTTACAAGGGGAAGGGGGCCTACAATGAGCAGTTCTTC. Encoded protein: CASSYKGKGAYNEQFF.

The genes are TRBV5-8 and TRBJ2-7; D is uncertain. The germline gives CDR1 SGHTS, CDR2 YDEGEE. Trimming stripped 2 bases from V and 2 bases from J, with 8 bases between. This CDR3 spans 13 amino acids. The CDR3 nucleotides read TGTGCCAGCAGCTTCCACGGGCCCTACGAGCAGTACTTC. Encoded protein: CASSFHGPYEQYF.

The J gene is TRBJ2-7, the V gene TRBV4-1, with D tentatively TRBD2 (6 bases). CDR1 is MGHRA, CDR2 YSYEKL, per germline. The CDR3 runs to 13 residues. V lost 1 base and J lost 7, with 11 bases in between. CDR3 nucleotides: TGCGCCAGCAGCCAAGGGAGGGCGGGAGAGCAGTACTTC. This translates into CASSQGRAGEQYF.

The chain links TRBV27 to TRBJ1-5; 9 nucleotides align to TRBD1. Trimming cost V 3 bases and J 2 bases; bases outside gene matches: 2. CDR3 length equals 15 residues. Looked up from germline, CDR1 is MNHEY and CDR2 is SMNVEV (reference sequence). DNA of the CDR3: TGTGCCAGCAGTTTGGACAGGGGTCGCAATCAGCCCCAGCATTTT. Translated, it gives CASSLDRGRNQPQHF.

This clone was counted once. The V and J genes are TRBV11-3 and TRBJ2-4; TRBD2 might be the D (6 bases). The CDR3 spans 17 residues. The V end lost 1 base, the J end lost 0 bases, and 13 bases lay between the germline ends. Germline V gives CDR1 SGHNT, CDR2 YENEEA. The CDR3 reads CASSLAQGGVAKNIQYF. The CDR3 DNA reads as TGTGCCAGCAGCTTAGCCCAAGGAGGGGTAGCCAAAAACATTCAGTACTTC.

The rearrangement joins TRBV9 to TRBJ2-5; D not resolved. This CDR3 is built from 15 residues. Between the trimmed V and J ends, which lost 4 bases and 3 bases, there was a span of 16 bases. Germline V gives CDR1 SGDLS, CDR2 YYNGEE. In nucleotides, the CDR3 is TGTGCCAGCAGCCCGACACCCGAAGGTAAAGAGACCCAGTACTTC. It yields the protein CASSPTPEGKETQYF.

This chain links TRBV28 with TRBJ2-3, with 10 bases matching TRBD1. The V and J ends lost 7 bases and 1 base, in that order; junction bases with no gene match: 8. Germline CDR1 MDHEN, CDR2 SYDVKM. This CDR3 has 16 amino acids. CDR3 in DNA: TGTGCCAGCAACTATCCCGGGACAGGGGGCACAGATACGCAGTATTTT. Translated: CASNYPGTGGTDTQYF.